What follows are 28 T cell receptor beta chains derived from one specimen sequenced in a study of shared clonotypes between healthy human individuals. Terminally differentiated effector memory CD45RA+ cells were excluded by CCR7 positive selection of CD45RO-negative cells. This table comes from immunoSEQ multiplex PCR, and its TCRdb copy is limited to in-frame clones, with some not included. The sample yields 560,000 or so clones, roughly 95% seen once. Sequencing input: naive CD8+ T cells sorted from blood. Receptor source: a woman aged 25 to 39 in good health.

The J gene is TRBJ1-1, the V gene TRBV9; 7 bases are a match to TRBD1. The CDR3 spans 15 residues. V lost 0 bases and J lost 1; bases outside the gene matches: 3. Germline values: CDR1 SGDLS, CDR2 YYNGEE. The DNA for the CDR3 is TGTGCCAGCAGCGTAGCGGGGACAGAGAACACTGAAGCTTTCTTT. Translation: CASSVAGTENTEAFF. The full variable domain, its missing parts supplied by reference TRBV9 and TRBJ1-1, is DSGVTQTPKHLITATGQRVTLRCSPRSGDLSVYWYQQSLDQGLQFLIQYYNGEERAKGNILERFSAQQFPDLHSELNLSSLELGDSALYFCASSVAGTENTEAFFGQGTRLTVV.

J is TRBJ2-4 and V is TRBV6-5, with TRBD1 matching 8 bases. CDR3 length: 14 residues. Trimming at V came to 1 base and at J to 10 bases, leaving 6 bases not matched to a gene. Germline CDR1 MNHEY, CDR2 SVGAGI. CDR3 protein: CASSYFGTGQIQYF. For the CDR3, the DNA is TGTGCCAGCAGTTACTTTGGGACAGGACAAATTCAGTACTTC.

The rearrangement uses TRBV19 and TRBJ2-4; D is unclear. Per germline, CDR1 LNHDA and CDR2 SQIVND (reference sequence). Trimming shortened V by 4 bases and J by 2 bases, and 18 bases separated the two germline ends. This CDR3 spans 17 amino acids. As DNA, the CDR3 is TGTGCCAGTAGTACCCGCCCCGGCGGTGGGTCCAAAAACATTCAGTACTTC. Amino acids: CASSTRPGGGSKNIQYF.

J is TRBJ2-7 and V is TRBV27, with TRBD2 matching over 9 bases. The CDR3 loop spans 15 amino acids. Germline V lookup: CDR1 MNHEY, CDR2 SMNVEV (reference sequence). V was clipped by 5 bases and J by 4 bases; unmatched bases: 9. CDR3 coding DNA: TGTGCCAGCAGTATGGTCGCGGGAGGGACGTACGAGCAGTACTTC. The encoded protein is CASSMVAGGTYEQYF.

The CDR3 region is CASSSYGQGYEQYF. The CDR3 DNA is TGTGCCAGCAGCTCCTATGGACAGGGGTACGAGCAGTACTTC. This chain links TRBV7-9 with TRBJ2-5, with TRBD1 matching 9 bases. The DNA end lines up better with TRBJ2-7; the J call may be wrong. There are 14 residues in the CDR3. CDR1 is SEHNR, CDR2 FQNEAQ, per germline (reference sequence).

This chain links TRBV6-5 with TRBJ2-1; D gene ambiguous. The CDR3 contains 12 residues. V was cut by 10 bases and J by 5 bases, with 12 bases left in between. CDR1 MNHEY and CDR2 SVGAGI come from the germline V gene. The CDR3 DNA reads TGTGCCATCAAGGGCTCTAACAATGAGCAGTTCTTC. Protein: CAIKGSNNEQFF.

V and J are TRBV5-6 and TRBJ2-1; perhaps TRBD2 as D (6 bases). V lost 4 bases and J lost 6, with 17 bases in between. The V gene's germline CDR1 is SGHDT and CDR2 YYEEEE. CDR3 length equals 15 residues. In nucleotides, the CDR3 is TGTGCCAGCAGCATGTGGGGAGGTGGGCTCAATGAGCAGTTCTTC. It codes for CASSMWGGGLNEQFF.

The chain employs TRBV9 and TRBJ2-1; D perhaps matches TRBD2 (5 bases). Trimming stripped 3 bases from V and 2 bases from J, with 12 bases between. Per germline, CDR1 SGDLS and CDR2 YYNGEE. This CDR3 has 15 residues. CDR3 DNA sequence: TGTGCCAGCAGCGCCACTCGGGGTCCCTACAATGAGCAGTTCTTC. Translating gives CASSATRGPYNEQFF.

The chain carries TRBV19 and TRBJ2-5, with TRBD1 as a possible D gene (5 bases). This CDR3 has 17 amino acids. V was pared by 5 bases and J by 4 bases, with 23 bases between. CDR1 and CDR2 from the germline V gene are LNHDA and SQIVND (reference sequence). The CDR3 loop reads CASSPLAYRSELETQYF. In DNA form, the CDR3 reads TGTGCCAGTAGTCCCCTGGCATACAGGTCGGAGTTAGAGACCCAGTACTTC.

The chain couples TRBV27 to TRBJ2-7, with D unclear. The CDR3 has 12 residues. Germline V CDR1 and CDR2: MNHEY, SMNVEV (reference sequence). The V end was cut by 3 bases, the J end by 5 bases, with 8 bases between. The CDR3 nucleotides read TGTGCCAGCAGTTTCCCTTTTAACGAGCAGTACTTC. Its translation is CASSFPFNEQYF.

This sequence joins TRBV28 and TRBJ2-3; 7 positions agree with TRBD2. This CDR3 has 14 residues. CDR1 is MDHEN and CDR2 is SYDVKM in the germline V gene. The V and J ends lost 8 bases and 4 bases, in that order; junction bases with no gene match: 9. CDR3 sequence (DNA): TGTGCCAGCCACGAGGCGGGAGAAGCAGATACGCAGTATTTT. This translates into CASHEAGEADTQYF.

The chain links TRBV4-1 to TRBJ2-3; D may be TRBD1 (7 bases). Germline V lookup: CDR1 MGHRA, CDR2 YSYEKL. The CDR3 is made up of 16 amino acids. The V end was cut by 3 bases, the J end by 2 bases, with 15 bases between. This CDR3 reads CASSQEGTANTDTQYF. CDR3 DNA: TGCGCCAGCAGCCAGGAGGGGACAGCCAACACAGATACGCAGTATTTT.

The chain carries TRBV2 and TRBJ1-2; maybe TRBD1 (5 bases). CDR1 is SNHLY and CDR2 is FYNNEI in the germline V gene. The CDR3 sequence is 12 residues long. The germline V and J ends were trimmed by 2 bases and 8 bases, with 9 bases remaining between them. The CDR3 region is CASSEWGGGYTF. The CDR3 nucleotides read TGTGCCAGCAGTGAATGGGGGGGAGGCTACACCTTC.

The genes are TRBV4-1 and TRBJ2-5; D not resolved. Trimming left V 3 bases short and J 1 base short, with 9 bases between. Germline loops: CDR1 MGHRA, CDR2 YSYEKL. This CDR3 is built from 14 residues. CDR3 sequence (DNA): TGCGCCAGCAGCCAGGATCTTCGCCAAGAGACCCAGTACTTC. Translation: CASSQDLRQETQYF.

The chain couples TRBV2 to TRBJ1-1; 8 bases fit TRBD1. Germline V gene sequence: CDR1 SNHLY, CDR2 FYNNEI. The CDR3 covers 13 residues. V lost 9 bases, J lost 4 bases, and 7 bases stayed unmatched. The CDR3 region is CASPQGEVTEAFF. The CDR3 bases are TGTGCCAGTCCACAGGGGGAGGTCACTGAAGCTTTCTTT.

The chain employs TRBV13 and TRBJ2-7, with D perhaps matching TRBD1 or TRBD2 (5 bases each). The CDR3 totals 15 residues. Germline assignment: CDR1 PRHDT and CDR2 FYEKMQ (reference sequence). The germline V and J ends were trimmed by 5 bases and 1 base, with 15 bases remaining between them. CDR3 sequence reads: CASSEGPGTSYEQYF. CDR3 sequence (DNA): TGTGCCAGCAGCGAGGGTCCAGGGACGTCCTACGAGCAGTACTTC.

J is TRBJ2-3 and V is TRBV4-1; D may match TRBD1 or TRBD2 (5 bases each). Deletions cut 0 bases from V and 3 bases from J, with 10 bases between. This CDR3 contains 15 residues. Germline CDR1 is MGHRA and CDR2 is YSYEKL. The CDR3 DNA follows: TGCGCCAGCAGCCAAGATAAGTGGGGGACAGATACGCAGTATTTT. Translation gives CASSQDKWGTDTQYF.

The CDR3 region has the DNA TGTGCCACCAGCAGAGAGAGACTAGCGGGAGGTGAGACCCAGTACTTC. As protein: CATSRERLAGGETQYF. This chain joins TRBV15 and TRBJ2-5; TRBD2 matches at 13 bases. Germline trimming cut 0 bases from V and 5 bases from J; bases unmatched to any gene: 3. The germline V gene has CDR1 LNHNV and CDR2 YYDKDF (reference sequence). This CDR3 contains 16 residues.

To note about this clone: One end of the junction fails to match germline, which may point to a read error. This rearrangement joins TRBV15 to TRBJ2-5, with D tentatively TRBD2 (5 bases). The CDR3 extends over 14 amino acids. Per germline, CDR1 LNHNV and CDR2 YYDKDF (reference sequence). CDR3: CASRRANWLETQYF. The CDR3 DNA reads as TGTGCCTCCAGGCGGGCTAATTGGTTGGAGACCCAGTACTTC.

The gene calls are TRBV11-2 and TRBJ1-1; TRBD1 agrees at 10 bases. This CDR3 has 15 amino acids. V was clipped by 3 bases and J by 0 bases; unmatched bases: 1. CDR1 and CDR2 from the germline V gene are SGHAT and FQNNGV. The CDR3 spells CASSLDRGLNTEAFF. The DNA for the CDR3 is TGTGCCAGCAGCTTGGACAGGGGGTTGAACACTGAAGCTTTCTTT.

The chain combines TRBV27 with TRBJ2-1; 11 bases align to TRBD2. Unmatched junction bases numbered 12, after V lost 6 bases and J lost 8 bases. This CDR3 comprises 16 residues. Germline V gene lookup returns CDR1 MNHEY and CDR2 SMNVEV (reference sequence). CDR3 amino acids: CASSNIAGGPIDEQFF. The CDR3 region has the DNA TGTGCCAGCAGCAACATAGCGGGAGGGCCGATTGATGAGCAGTTCTTC.

The chain's CDR3 is CASSGSGSLETQYF. CDR3 DNA sequence: TGTGCCAGCAGCGGTAGCGGGAGTCTGGAGACCCAGTACTTC. The chain couples TRBV9 to TRBJ2-5, with 9 bases aligning to TRBD2. Trimming at V came to 3 bases and at J to 5 bases, leaving 5 bases not matched to a gene. Per germline, CDR1 SGDLS and CDR2 YYNGEE. CDR3 length equals 14 residues. The full variable domain, its missing parts supplied by reference TRBV9 and TRBJ2-5, is DSGVTQTPKHLITATGQRVTLRCSPRSGDLSVYWYQQSLDQGLQFLIQYYNGEERAKGNILERFSAQQFPDLHSELNLSSLELGDSALYFCASSGSGSLETQYFGPGTRLLVL.

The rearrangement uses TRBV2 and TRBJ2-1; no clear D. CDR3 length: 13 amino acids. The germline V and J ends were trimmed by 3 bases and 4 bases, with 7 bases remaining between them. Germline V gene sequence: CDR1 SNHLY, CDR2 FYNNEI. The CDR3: CASSEVRYNEQFF. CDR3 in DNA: TGTGCCAGCAGTGAGGTGCGGTACAATGAGCAGTTCTTC.

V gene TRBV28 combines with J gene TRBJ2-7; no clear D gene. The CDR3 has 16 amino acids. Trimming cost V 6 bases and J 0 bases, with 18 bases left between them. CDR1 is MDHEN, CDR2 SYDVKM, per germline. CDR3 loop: CASSTFPVKSSYEQYF. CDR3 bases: TGTGCCAGCAGCACCTTCCCCGTTAAGTCCTCCTACGAGCAGTACTTC. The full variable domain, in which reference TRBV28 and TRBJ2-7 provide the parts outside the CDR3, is DVKVTQSSRYLVKRTGEKVFLECVQDMDHENMFWYRQDPGLGLRLIYFSYDVKMKEKGDIPEGYSVSREKKERFSLILESASTNQTSMYLCASSTFPVKSSYEQYFGPGTRLTVT.

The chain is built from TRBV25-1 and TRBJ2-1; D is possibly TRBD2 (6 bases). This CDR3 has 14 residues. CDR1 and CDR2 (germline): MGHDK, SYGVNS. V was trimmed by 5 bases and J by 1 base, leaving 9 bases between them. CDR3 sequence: CASSRSGSYNEQFF. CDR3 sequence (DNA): TGTGCCAGCAGTCGGAGCGGGTCCTACAATGAGCAGTTCTTC.

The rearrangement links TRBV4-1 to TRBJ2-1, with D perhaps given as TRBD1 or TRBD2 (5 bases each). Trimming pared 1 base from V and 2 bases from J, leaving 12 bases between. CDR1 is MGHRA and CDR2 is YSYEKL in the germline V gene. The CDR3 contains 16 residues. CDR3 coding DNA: TGCGCCAGCAGCCAAGCGTCCGGGACCACCTACAATGAGCAGTTCTTC. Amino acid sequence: CASSQASGTTYNEQFF.

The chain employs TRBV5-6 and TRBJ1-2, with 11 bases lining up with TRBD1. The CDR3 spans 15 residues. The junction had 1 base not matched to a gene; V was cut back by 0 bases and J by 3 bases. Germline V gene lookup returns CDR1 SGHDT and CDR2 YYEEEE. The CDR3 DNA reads TGTGCCAGCAGCTTGGGGACAGGGGGCTACTATGGCTACACCTTC. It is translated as CASSLGTGGYYGYTF.

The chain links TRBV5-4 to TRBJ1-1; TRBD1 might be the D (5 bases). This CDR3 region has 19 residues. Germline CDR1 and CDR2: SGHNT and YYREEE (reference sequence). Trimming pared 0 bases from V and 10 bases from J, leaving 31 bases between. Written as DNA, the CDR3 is TGTGCCAGCAGCTTGGGGGTCGGGGCAGGGCGTTTGGTGTCTAGCGGAGCTTTCTTT. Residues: CASSLGVGAGRLVSSGAFF.